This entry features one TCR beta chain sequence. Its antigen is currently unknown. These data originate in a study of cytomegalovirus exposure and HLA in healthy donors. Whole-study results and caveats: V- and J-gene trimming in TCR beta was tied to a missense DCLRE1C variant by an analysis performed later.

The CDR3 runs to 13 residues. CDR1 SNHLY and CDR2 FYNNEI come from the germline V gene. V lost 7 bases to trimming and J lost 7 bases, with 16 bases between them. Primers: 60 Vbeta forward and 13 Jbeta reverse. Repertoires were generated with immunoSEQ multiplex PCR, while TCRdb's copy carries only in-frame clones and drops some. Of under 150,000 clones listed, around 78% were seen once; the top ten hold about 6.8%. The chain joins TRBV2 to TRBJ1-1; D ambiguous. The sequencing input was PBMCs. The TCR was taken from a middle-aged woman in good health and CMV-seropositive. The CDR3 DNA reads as TGTGCCAGCATCGCCAATAAGAGAATTGAAGCTTTCTTT. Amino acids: CASIANKRIEAFF.